This TCR beta chain was retrieved from a study of CD8+ T cells in alopecia areata. This sample's treatment: oral pan-JAK inhibitor, 5-10 mg twice daily. Extracted from the samples, RNA was reverse transcribed into cDNA to serve as the sequencing template. The table came from immunoSEQ multiplex PCR; TCRdb's copy has only in-frame clones and leaves some out. The profile shows under 250,000 clones, just over 65% of them singletons. This CDR3 region has 14 residues. CDR1 SGDLS and CDR2 YYNGEE come from the germline V gene. V lost 2 bases to trimming and J lost 7 bases, with 12 bases between them. The chain joins TRBV9 to TRBJ2-2; D gene unclear. The sample here was CD4+ T cells sorted from blood, taken at roughly week 45, from a patient treated with tofacitinib. This clonotype originated in a human donor with alopecia areata. CDR3 loop: CASSVTPWGGELFF. The CDR3 DNA is TGTGCCAGCAGCGTGACCCCATGGGGCGGGGAGCTGTTTTTT.